This T cell receptor (beta chain) came from a study of shared clonotypes between healthy human individuals (dated by TCRdb to 2018 to 2021). As for the study more broadly: The cohort comprised a couple of women and a few men aged 18 to 49 years. Between about 0.85 and 8.9 billion PBMCs per donor were obtained by leukapheresis. For each donor, CD4 naive and CD4 memory were each run on three plates, CD8 naive on two plates, and CD8 memory on one plate. To increase sequencing depth and limit assay-specific biases, TCR repertoire library preparation and sequencing were carried out by different laboratories using diverse techniques. To estimate repertoire size and how much clonotype sharing occurs between individuals, the study deeply sequenced the blood TCR repertoires of five healthy adults.

The germline V gene gives CDR1 as MNHNS and CDR2 as SASEGT. Its CDR3 holds 15 amino acids, cysteine through phenylalanine. Kept here is only the CDR3 DNA, which spans 45 bases and is read in frame from base 1. The junction shows trimming of 6 bases on V and 5 bases on J, plus 17 bases between the germline ends. Using the deep immunoSEQ assay, multiplex PCR amplified TCR CDR3 regions from genomic DNA. For each cell subset, the extracted genomic DNA was distributed evenly across all wells of several immunoSEQ 96-well plates, and each plate served as one replicate. For sorted subsets, around 200 ng genomic DNA, equal to about 30,000 T cell genomes, was loaded into each replicate PCR. Purified libraries were measured with a Qubit 3.0 fluorometer, size-checked on a Bioanalyzer 2100, and measured again with the KAPA Library Quantification kit. Every immunoSEQ 96-well plate was sequenced on a dedicated single-read 150-cycle Illumina NextSeq 550 flow cell. In the authors' own workflow: The immunoSEQ output contained only junctional sequences without quality scores, so filtering could not match that applied to full-length reads. Sequences were annotated with PyIR, a Python wrapper for IgBLAST v1.9, using IMGT germline references to assign V/J genes and CDR3. Reads were filtered out if the reads had weak V/J assignments (E-value above 1e-6), no CDR3, stop codons, out-of-frame junctions, or ambiguous translated residues. A V3J clonotype was defined by an identical inferred V gene, J gene, and CDR3 amino acid sequence. To compute the percentage overlap between repertoires, the number of shared unique clonotypes was divided by the size of the smaller repertoire. Repertoire richness was assessed with RTK rarefaction, the Chao1 estimator, and Recon v2.1 estimates of unobserved clonotypes. Generation probabilities were computed with OLGA for all TCRbeta clonotypes obtained by the gDNA method from several donors. TCRdb's version of the immuneACCESS table is confined to in-frame rearrangements and falls short of the full clone set. An unresolved V gene accounts for under half of the shortfall where checked; the remainder is of unknown origin. Clone size and V and J calls were adopted from that table, with D and trimming inferred from the DNA. This sample gives roughly 2.6 million clones in total; 85% to 95% of them show up just once. The ten top clones hold around 0.15% of the sample.

Here is what the overall study found, with its caveats: Sampling was restricted to blood, and TCR repertoires in tissues likely differ from the TCR repertoires found in blood. Pairwise subsampling indicated that sequencing depth was expected to affect the degree of clonotype sharing among donors. Across a handful of donors, about 5% of naive CD4, approximately 4% of naive CD8, under 2.5% of memory CD4, and approximately 0.42% of memory CD8 clonotypes were shared. Because the study included a small number of donors, the genetic and exposure-history diversity represented was limited. Larger estimated clonotype richness was generally found for naive subsets than for memory subsets. Incomplete sequencing was indicated by rarefaction of sorted-subset datasets, despite the large sequencing depth. Compared with non-shared clonotypes, the clonotypes found in all four sorted-subset donors had higher generation probabilities.

Donors were healthy HIV-negative adults with no recently reported acute infections or vaccinations. Every donor was a Caucasian adult residing in Nashville, Tennessee, USA. CD4+ T cells were enriched through magnetic negative selection, after which naive cells were positively selected on CD45RA and the remaining negative fraction served as the memory subset. Blood was obtained by leukapheresis, after which PBMCs were separated by Ficoll-Histopaque density gradient centrifugation and cryopreserved in liquid nitrogen vapor phase. Purity and quantity of every magnetically sorted T cell population were checked by analytical flow cytometry. Genomic DNA was isolated from each sorted fraction and quantified by UV absorbance on a Nanodrop 2000c. On this clone: The antigen this receptor binds is unknown. No much larger clonotype is one base removed from it; base qualities were not supplied.

Sequenced input: naive CD4+ T cells sorted from blood. Read against the paper, the sample's cell subset or site label means: CD45RA+ positively selected. The receptor was isolated from a man between 18 and 29 years old in good health. The chain uses TRBV6-1 and TRBJ1-5, and possibly TRBD1, on 6 matching bases. The sequenced DNA is TGTGCCAGCAGACCGCTCGACAGGCCGTATCAGCCCCAGCATTTT. It translates as CASRPLDRPYQPQHF.